What follows describes a single TCR beta chain. The protocol was immunoSEQ multiplex PCR, while the TCRdb copy is restricted to in-frame clones and leaves out a portion. The sample holds tens of thousands of clones, roughly 77% seen once. These data are taken from a study of OX40 agonist ivuxolimab in advanced cancers. The wider study: Patients were treated with intravenous ivuxolimab, dosed at 0.01 to 10 mg/kg and infused every 2 weeks. A history of anti-PD-1, anti-PD-L1 or anti-CTLA-4 therapy was acceptable, and roughly 40% had some.

Autoimmune disease history or systemic immunosuppression barred patients. V gave up 0 bases and J gave up 5 bases, with 11 bases separating them. Germline lookup yields CDR1 GTSNPN and CDR2 SVGIG (reference sequence). There are 13 residues in the CDR3. This rearrangement joins TRBV30 to TRBJ2-7, with D maybe TRBD2 (5 bases). This sequence was found in an adult with an advanced solid tumor such as melanoma, head and neck, liver or kidney cancer. The starting material was CD4+ or CD8+ T cells sorted from blood, obtained in a trial of the OX40 agonist ivuxolimab. CDR3 protein: CAWSVLYGNEQYF. CDR3 bases: TGTGCCTGGAGTGTACTGTACGGGAACGAGCAGTACTTC. Complete variable domain (other parts from reference TRBV30 and TRBJ2-7): SQTIHQWPATLVQPVGSPLSLECTVEGTSNPNLYWYRQAAGRGLQLLFYSVGIGQISSEVPQNLSASRPQDRQFILSSKKLLLSDSGFYLCAWSVLYGNEQYFGPGTRLTVT.